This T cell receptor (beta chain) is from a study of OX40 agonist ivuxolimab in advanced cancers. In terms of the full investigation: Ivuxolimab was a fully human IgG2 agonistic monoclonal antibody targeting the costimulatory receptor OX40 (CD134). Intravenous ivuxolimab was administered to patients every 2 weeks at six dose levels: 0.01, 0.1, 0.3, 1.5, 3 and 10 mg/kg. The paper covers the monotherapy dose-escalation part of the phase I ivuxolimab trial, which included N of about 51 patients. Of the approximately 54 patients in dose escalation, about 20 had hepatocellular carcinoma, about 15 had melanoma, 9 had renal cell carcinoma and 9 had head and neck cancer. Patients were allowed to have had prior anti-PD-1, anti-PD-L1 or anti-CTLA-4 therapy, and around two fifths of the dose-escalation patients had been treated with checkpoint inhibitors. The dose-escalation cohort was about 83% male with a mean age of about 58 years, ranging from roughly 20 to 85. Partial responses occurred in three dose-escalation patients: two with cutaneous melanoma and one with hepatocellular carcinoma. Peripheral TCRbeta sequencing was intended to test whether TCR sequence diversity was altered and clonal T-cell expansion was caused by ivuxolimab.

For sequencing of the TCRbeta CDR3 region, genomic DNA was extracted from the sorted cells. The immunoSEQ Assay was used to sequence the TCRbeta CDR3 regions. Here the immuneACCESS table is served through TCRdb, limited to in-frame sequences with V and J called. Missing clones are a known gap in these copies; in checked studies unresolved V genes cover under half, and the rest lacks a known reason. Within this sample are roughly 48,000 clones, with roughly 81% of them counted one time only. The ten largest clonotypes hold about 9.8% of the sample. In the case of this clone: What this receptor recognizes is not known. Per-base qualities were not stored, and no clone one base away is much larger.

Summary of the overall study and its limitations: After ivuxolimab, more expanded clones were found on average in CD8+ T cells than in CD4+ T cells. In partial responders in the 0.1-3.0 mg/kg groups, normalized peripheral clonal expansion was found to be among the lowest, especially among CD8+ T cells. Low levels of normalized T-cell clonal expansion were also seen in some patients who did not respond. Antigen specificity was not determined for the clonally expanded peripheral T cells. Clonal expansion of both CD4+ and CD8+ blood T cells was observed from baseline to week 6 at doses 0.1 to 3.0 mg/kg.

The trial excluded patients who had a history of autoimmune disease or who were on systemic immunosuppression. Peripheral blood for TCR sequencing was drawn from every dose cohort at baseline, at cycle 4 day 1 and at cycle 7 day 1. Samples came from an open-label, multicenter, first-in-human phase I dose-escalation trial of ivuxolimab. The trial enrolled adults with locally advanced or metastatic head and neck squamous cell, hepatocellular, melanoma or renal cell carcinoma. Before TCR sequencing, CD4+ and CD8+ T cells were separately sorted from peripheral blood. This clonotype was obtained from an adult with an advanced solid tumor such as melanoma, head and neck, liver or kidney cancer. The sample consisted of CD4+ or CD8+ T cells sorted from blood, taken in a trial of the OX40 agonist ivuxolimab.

CDR3 loop: CASSLRVRGLNTEAFF. In nucleotides, the sequence is TGCGCCAGCAGCTTGAGGGTTAGGGGCCTTAACACTGAAGCTTTCTTT. The receptor chain draws on TRBV5-1 and TRBJ1-1; TRBD1 might be the D gene, on 5 matching bases. CDR1 SGHRS and CDR2 YFSETQ were looked up in the germline V gene. There are 16 amino acids in the CDR3, from cysteine to phenylalanine inclusive. Left in the record is the CDR3 DNA by itself, 48 bases read in frame from the first base. V and J lose 1 base and 2 bases, and a span of 15 bases separates them.